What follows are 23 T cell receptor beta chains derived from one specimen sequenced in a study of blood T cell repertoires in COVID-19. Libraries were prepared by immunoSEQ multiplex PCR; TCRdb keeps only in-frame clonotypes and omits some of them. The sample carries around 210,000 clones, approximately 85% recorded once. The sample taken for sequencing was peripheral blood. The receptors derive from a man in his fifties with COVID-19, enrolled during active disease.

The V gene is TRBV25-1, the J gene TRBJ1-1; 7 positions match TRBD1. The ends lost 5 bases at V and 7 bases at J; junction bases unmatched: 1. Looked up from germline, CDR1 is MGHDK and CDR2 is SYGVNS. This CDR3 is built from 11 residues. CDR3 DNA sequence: TGTGCCAGCAGTTACAGGGGTGAAGCTTTCTTT. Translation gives CASSYRGEAFF.

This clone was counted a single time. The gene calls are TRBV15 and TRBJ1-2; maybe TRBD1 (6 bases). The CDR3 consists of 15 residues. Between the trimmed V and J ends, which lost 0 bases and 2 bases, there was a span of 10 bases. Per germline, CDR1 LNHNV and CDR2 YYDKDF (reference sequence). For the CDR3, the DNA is TGTGCCACCAGCAGAGATCCCGGACAGAACTATGGCTACACCTTC. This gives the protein CATSRDPGQNYGYTF.

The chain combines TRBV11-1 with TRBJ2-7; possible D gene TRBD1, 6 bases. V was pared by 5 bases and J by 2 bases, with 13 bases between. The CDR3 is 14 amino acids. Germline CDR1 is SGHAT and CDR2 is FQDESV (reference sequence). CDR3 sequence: CASSQRTETYEQYF. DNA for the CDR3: TGTGCCAGCAGCCAAAGGACAGAGACCTACGAGCAGTACTTC.

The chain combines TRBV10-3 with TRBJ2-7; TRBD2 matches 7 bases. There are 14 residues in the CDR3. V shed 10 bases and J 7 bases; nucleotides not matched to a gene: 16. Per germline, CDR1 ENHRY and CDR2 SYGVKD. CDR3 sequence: CATLPGLTTGEQYF. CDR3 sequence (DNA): TGTGCCACCCTACCGGGACTAACGACGGGGGAGCAGTACTTC.

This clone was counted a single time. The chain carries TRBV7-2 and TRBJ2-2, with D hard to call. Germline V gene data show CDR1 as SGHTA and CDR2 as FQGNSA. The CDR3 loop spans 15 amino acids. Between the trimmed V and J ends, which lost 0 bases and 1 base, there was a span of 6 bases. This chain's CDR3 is CASSLAPRNTGELFF. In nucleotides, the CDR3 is TGTGCCAGCAGCTTAGCACCCAGGAACACCGGGGAGCTGTTTTTT.

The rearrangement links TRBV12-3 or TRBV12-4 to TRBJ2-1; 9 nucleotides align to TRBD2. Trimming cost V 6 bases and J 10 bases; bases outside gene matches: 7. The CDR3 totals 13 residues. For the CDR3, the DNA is TGTGCCAGCAGCCGGGGACTAGCCCTGGAGCAGTTCTTC. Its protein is CASSRGLALEQFF.

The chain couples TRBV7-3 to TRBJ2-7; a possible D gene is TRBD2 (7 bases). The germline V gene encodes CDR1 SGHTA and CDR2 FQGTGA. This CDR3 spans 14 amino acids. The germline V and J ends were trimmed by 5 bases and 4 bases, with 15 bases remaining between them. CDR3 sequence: CASSPAGGPYEQYF. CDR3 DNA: TGTGCCAGCAGCCCAGCCGGGGGGCCATACGAGCAGTACTTC.

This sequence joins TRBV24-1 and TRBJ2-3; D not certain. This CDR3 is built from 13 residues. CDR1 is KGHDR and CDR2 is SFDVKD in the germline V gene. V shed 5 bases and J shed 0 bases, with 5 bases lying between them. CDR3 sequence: CATSGGSTDTQYF. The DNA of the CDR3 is TGTGCCACCAGTGGTGGCAGCACAGATACGCAGTATTTT.

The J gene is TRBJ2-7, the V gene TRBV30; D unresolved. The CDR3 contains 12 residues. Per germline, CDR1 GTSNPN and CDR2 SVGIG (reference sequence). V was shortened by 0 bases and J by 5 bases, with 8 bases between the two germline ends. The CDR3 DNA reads TGTGCCTGGAGTGTAGAGGTTAACGAGCAGTACTTC. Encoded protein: CAWSVEVNEQYF.

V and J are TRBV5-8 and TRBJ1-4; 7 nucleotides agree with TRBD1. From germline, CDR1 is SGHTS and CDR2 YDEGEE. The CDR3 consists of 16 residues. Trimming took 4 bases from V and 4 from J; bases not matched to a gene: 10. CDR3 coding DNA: TGTGCCAGCAGCCAATCCGCGGGACAGAGTAATGAAAAACTGTTTTTT. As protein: CASSQSAGQSNEKLFF.

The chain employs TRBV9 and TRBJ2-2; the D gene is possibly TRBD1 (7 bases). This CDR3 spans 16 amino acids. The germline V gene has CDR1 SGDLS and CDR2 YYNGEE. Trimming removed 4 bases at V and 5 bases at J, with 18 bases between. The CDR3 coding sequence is TGTGCCAGCAGCATCGCCCCCCAGGGGGGAACCGGGGAGCTGTTTTTT. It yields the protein CASSIAPQGGTGELFF. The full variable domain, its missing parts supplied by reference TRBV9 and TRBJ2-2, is DSGVTQTPKHLITATGQRVTLRCSPRSGDLSVYWYQQSLDQGLQFLIQYYNGEERAKGNILERFSAQQFPDLHSELNLSSLELGDSALYFCASSIAPQGGTGELFFGEGSRLTVL.

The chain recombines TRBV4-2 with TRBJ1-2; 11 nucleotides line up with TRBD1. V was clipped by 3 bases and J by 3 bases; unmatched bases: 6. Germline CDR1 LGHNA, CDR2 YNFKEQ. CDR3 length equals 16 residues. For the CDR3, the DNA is TGTGCCAGCAGCCATGTGGGACAGGGGGACGACTATGGCTACACCTTC. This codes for CASSHVGQGDDYGYTF.

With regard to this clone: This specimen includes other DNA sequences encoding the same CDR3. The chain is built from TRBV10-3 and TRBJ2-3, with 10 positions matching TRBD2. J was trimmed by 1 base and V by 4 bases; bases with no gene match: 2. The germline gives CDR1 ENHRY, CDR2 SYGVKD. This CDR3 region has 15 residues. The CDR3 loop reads CAISGLAGGTDTQYF. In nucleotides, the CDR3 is TGTGCCATCAGTGGGCTAGCGGGGGGCACAGATACGCAGTATTTT.

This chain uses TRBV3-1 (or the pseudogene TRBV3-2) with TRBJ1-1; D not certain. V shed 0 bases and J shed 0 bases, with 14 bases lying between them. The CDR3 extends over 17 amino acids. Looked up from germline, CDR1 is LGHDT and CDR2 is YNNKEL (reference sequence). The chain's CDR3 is CASSQDRARILNTEAFF. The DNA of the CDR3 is TGTGCCAGCAGCCAAGATCGTGCCAGAATCCTGAACACTGAAGCTTTCTTT.

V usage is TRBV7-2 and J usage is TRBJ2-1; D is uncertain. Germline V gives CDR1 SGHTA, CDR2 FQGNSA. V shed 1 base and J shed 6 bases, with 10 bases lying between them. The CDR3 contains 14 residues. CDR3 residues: CASSLDLLVNEQFF. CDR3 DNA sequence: TGTGCCAGCAGCTTAGATCTCCTAGTCAATGAGCAGTTCTTC.

The CDR3 reads CASSLAGGGRSGANVLTF. In nucleotides, the CDR3 is TGTGCCAGCAGCTTGGCCGGGGGGGGAAGGTCTGGGGCCAACGTCCTGACTTTC. V usage is TRBV5-4 and J usage is TRBJ2-6; 8 positions agree with TRBD2. The CDR3 contains 18 residues. Germline V gene sequence: CDR1 SGHNT, CDR2 YYREEE (reference sequence). Trimming cost V 0 bases and J 1 base; bases outside gene matches: 6.

CDR3 nucleotide sequence: TGTGCCAGCAGCACCCGGAGGGGCACAGATACGCAGTATTTT. As protein: CASSTRRGTDTQYF. V and J are TRBV9 and TRBJ2-3; tentative D call: TRBD2 (6 bases). The V end lost 4 bases, the J end lost 1 base, and 10 bases lay between the germline ends. This CDR3 comprises 14 residues. Germline CDR1 reads SGDLS; CDR2 reads YYNGEE.

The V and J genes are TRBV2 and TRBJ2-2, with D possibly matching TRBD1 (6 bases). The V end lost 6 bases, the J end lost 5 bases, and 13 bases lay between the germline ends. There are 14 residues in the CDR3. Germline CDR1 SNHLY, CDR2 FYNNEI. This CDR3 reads CASRGAGSTGELFF. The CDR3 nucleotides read TGTGCCAGCAGGGGGGCTGGTTCGACCGGGGAGCTGTTTTTT.

The CDR3 loop is CASSFRYEQYF. CDR3 nucleotide sequence: TGTGCCAGCAGTTTCCGCTACGAGCAGTACTTC. The chain couples TRBV3-1 (or the pseudogene TRBV3-2) to TRBJ2-7; D is uncertain. Trimming removed 6 bases from V and 3 bases from J, with 6 bases in between. CDR1 LGHDT and CDR2 YNNKEL come from the germline V gene (reference sequence). This CDR3 region has 11 residues.

The CDR3 nucleotides read TGTGCCAGCAGCTCTAGCGCCAGCTCCTACGAGCAGTACTTC. It translates to CASSSSASSYEQYF. This chain links TRBV7-2 with TRBJ2-7; possible D gene TRBD2, 6 bases. V was clipped by 4 bases and J by 0 bases, with 10 bases between them. Germline V gives CDR1 SGHTA, CDR2 FQGNSA. This CDR3 has 14 residues.

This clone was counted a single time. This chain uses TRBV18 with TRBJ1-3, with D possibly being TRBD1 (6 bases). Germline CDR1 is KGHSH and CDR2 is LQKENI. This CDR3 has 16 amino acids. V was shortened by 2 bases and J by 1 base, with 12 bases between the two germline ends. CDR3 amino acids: CASSPRTVQSGNTIYF. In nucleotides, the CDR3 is TGTGCCAGCTCACCAAGGACAGTGCAATCTGGAAACACCATATATTTT.

The CDR3 protein is CASRKDRYTDTQYF. The DNA of the CDR3 is TGTGCCAGCAGAAAGGACAGATACACAGATACGCAGTATTTT. The chain recombines TRBV27 with TRBJ2-3; TRBD1 might be the D (6 bases). The V and J ends lost 6 bases and 2 bases respectively, with 12 bases between them. Germline CDR1 MNHEY, CDR2 SMNVEV (reference sequence). This CDR3 is built from 14 residues.

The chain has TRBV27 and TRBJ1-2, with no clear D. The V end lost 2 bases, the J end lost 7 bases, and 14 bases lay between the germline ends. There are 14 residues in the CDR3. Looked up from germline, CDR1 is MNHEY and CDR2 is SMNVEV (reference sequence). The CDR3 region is CASSLGAGERGYTF. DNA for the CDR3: TGTGCCAGCAGTTTAGGAGCTGGGGAGCGTGGCTACACCTTC.